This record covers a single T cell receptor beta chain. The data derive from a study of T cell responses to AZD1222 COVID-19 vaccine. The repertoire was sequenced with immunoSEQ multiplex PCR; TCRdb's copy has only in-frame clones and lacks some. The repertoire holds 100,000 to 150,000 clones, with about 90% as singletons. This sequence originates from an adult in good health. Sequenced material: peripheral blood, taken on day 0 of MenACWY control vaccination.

CDR3 region: CAIQGSGNTIYF. In DNA, the CDR3 is TGTGCCATACAGGGGAGTGGAAACACCATATATTTT. The chain joins TRBV10-3 to TRBJ1-3; 7 nucleotides line up with TRBD1. The CDR3 consists of 12 residues. The V and J ends lost 9 bases and 3 bases, in that order; junction bases with no gene match: 2. Germline loops: CDR1 ENHRY, CDR2 SYGVKD.